This T cell receptor beta chain appears in the sequencing data of a study of T cells in Graves' hyperthyroidism and ophthalmopathy. At the level of the study: Blood was drawn when the patient was first diagnosed and still untreated. Study results and caveats: Most clonotypes expanded in thyroid above 0.001 were likewise present in blood.

Points on this clonotype: What it binds is unknown.

RNA transcripts provided the source from which TCR beta CDR3 regions were amplified. The TCR CDR3 was amplified in a first-round RT-PCR using the HTBI primer set. TCRdb re-called the multiplex PCR reads through MiXCR, storing one row per CDR3 protein. The data contain roughly 800,000 distinct CDR3 sequences, roughly 40% of them seen just once; the ten biggest clones take up 7.5% to 9.5%. The V gene's germline CDR1 is LNHDA and CDR2 SQIVND (reference sequence). CDR3 length: 12 residues. After removal of 8 bases from V and 6 bases from J, the junction contained 6 bases not matched to a gene. Specimen: blood. The V and J genes are TRBV19 and TRBJ2-7; 8 bases line up with TRBD1. The receptor was derived from a man between 18 and 29 years old with Graves' hyperthyroidism. CDR3 sequence (DNA): TGTGCCAGTCACCCCGGGACAGGCGAGCAGTACTTC. Translated: CASHPGTGEQYF.